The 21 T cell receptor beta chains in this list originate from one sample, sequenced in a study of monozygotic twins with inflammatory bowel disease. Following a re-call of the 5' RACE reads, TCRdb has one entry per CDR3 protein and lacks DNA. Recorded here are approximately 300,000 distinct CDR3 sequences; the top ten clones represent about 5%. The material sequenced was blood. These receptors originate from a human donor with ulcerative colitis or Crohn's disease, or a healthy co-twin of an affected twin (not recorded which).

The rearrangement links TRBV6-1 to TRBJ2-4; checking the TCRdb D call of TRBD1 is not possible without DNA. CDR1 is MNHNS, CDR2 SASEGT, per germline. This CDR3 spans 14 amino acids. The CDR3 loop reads CASRPRGAKNIQYF.

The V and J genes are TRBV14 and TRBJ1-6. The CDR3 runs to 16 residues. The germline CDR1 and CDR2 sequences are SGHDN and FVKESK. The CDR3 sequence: CASSPLMASYNSPLHF.

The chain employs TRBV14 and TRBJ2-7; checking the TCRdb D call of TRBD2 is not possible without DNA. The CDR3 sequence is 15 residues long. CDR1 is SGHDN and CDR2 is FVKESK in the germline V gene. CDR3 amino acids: CASSQETGAGYEQYF. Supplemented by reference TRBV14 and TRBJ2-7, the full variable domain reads EAGVTQFPSHSVIEKGQTVTLRCDPISGHDNLYWYRRVMGKEIKFLLHFVKESKQDESGMPNNRFLAERTGGTYSTLKVQPAELEDSGVYFCASSQETGAGYEQYFGPGTRLTVT.

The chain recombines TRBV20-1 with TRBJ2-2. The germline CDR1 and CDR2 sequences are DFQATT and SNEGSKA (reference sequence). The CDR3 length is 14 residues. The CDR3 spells CSARDLGDTGELFF.

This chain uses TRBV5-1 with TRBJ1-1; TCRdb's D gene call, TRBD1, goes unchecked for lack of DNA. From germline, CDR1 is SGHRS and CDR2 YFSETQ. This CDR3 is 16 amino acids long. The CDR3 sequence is CASSLALGGGEKEAFF.

CDR3 region: CASRTGFRELFF. The rearrangement uses TRBV19 and TRBJ2-2; TCRdb indicates TRBD1, and absent DNA this call remains unverified. The germline V gene has CDR1 LNHDA and CDR2 SQIVND (reference sequence). The CDR3 has 12 amino acids.

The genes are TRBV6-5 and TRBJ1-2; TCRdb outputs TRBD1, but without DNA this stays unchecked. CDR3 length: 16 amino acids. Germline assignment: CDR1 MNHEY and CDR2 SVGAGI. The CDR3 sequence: CASSYEGRGSLGGYTF.

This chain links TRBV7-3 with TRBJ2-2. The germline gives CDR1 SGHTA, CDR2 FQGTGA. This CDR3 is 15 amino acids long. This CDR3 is CASSLEYGSTGELFF.

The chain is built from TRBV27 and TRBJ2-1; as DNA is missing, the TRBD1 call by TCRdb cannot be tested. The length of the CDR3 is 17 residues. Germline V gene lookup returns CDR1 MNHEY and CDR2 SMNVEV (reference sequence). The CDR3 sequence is CASSTQGGAGPYNEQFF.

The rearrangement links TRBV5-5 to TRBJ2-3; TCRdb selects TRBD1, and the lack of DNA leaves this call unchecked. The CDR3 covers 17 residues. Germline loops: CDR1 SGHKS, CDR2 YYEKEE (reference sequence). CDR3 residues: CASSQTPRTGSTDTQYF.

CDR3 amino acids: CANRNRTSSYEQYF. The rearrangement links TRBV5-1 to TRBJ2-7. The CDR3 totals 14 residues. The germline gives CDR1 SGHRS, CDR2 YFSETQ.

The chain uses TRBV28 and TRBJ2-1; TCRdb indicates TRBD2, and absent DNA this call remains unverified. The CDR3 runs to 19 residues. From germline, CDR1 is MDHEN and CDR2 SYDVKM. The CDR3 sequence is CASSLLNPLSKSSYNEQFF.

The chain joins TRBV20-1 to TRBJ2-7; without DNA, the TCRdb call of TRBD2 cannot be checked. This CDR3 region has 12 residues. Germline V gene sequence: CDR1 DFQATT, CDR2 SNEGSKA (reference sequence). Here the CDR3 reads CSATPGLVEQYF.

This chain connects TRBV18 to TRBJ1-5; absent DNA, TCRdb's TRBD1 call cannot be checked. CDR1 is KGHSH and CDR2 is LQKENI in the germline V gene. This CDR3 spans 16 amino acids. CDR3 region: CASSPGQGNSNQPQHF.

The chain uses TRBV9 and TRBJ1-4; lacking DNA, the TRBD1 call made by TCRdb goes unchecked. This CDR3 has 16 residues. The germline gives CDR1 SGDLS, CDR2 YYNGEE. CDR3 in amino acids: CASSQNSGQVNEKLFF.

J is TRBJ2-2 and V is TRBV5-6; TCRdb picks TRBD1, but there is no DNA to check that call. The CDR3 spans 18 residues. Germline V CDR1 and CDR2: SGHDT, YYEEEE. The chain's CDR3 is CASKTNWDRVPNTGELFF.

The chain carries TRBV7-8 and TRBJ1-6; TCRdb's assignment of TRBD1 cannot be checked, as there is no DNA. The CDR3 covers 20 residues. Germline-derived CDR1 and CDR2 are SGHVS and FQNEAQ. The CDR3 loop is CASSLRTQNRGRGLNSPLHF. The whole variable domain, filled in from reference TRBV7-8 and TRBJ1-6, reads GAGVSQSPRYKVAKRGQDVALRCDPISGHVSLFWYQQALGQGPEFLTYFQNEAQLDKSGLPSDRFFAERPEGSVSTLKIQRTQQEDSAVYLCASSLRTQNRGRGLNSPLHFGNGTRLTVT.

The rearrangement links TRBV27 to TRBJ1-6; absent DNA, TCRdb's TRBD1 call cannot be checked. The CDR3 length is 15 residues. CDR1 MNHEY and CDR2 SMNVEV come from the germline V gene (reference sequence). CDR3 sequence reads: CASSSRTGVNSPLHF.

The CDR3 loop reads CASTYSYQETQYF. V usage is TRBV7-2 and J usage is TRBJ2-5. Germline-derived CDR1 and CDR2 are SGHTA and FQGNSA. The CDR3 has 13 residues.

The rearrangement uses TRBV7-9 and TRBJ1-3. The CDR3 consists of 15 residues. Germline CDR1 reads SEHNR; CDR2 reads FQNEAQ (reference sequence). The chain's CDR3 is CASSLARLSGNTIYF.

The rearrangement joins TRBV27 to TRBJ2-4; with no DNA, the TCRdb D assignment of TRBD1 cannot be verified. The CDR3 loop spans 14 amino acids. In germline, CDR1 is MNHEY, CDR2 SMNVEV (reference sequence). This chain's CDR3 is CASSLRHRDSIQYF.